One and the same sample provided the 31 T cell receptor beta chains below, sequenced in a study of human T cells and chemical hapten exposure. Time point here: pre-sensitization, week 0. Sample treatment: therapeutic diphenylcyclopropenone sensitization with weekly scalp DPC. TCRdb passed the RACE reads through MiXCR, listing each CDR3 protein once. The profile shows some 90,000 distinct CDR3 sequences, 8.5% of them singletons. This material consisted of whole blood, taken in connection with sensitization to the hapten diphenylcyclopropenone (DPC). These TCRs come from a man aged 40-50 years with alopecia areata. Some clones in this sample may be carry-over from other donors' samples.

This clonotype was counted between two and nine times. This CDR3 is CASSFITGLSSYEQYF. The CDR3 DNA is TGTGCCAGCAGCTTCATAACAGGCTTGAGCTCCTACGAGCAGTACTTC. The rearrangement uses TRBV5-8 and TRBJ2-7; perhaps TRBD1 as D (5 bases). CDR3 length: 16 residues. Trimming cost V 2 bases and J 0 bases, with 15 bases left between them. Germline V gene data show CDR1 as SGHTS and CDR2 as YDEGEE.

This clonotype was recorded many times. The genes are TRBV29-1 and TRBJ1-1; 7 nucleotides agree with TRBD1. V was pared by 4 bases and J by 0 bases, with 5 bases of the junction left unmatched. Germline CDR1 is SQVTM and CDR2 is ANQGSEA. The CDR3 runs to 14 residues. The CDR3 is CSVATGTVNTEAFF. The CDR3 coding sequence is TGCAGCGTTGCCACCGGGACAGTGAACACTGAAGCTTTCTTT.

This CDR3 reads CSAVMTGLAGQTQYF. CDR3 nucleotide sequence: TGCAGTGCTGTGATGACGGGACTAGCGGGACAAACCCAGTACTTC. The chain links TRBV20-1 to TRBJ2-5; 13 bases agree with TRBD2. Germline lookup yields CDR1 DFQATT and CDR2 SNEGSKA (reference sequence). The CDR3 contains 15 residues. J lost 8 bases, V lost 5 bases, and 11 bases had no gene match.

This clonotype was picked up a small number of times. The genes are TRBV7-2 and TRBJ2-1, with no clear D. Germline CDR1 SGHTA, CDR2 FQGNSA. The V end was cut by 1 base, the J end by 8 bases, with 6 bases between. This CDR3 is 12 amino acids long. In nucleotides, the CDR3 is TGTGCCAGCAGCTTAGACTGGGATGAGCAGTTCTTC. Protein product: CASSLDWDEQFF. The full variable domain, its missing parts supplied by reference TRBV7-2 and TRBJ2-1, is GAGVSQSPSNKVTEKGKDVELRCDPISGHTALYWYRQSLGQGLEFLIYFQGNSAPDKSGLPSDRFSAERTGGSVSTLTIQRTQQEDSAVYLCASSLDWDEQFFGPGTRLTVL.

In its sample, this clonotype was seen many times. The CDR3 spells CASSFVPNAYEQYV. The DNA for the CDR3 is TGTGCCAGCAGCTTCGTTCCCAACGCCTACGAGCAGTACGTC. The rearrangement uses TRBV7-8 and TRBJ2-7; D gene ambiguous. Germline V gene data show CDR1 as SGHVS and CDR2 as FQNEAQ. The CDR3 extends over 14 amino acids. Trimming stripped 3 bases from V and 2 bases from J, with 11 bases between.

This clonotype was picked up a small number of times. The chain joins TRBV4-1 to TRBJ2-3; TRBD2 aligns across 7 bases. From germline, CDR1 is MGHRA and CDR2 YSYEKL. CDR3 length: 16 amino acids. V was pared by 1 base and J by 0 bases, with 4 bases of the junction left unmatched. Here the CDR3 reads CASSQGAGLSTDTQYF. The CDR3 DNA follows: TGCGCCAGCAGCCAAGGAGCGGGACTAAGCACAGATACGCAGTATTTT.

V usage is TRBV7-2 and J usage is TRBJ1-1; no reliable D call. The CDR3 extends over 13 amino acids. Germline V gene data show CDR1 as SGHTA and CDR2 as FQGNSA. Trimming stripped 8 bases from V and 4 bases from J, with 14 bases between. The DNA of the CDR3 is TGTGCCAGCGCCAGGTTCGAGGGCACTGAAGCTTTCTTT. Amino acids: CASARFEGTEAFF.

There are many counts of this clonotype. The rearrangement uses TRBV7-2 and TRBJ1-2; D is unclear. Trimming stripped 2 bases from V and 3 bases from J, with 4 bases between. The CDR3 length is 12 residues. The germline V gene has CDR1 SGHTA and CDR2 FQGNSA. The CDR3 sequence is CASSLLDYGYTF. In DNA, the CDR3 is TGTGCCAGCAGCTTACTGGACTATGGCTACACCTTC. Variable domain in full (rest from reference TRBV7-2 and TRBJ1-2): GAGVSQSPSNKVTEKGKDVELRCDPISGHTALYWYRQSLGQGLEFLIYFQGNSAPDKSGLPSDRFSAERTGGSVSTLTIQRTQQEDSAVYLCASSLLDYGYTFGSGTRLTVV.

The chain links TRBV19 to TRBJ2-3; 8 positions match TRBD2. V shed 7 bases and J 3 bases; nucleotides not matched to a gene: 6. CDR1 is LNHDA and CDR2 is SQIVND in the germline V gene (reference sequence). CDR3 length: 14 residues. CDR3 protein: CASKTGRETDTQYF. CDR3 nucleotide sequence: TGTGCCAGTAAGACCGGGAGGGAGACAGATACGCAGTATTTT.

CDR3: CASSVDRAYQPQHF. DNA for the CDR3: TGTGCCAGCAGTGTGGACAGGGCCTATCAGCCCCAGCATTTT. The chain combines TRBV2 with TRBJ1-5; 8 bases are a match to TRBD1. Germline trimming cut 4 bases from V and 5 bases from J; bases unmatched to any gene: 4. Germline V gene data show CDR1 as SNHLY and CDR2 as FYNNEI. This CDR3 region has 14 residues.

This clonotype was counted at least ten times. This chain's CDR3 is CSANEAGRGSPLHF. The CDR3 DNA reads as TGCAGTGCGAACGAAGCGGGTCGTGGCTCACCCCTCCACTTT. The J gene is TRBJ1-6, the V gene TRBV20-1, with D hard to call. This CDR3 region has 14 residues. Trimming left V 6 bases short and J 10 bases short, with 19 bases between. Per the germline V gene, CDR1 is DFQATT and CDR2 is SNEGSKA (reference sequence).

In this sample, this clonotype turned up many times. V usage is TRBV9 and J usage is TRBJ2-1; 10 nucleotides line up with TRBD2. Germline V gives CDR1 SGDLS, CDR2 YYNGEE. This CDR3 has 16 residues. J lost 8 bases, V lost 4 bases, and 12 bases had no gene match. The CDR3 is CASSLSASGSFHEQFF. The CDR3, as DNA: TGTGCCAGCAGCCTATCGGCTAGCGGGAGTTTTCATGAGCAGTTCTTC.

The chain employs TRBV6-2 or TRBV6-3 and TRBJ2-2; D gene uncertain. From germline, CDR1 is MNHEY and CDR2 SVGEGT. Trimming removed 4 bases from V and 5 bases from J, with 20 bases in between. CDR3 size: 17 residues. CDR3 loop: CASSSPFHVRGTGELFF. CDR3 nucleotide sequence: TGTGCCAGCAGTTCCCCATTTCATGTGAGAGGAACCGGGGAGCTGTTTTTT.

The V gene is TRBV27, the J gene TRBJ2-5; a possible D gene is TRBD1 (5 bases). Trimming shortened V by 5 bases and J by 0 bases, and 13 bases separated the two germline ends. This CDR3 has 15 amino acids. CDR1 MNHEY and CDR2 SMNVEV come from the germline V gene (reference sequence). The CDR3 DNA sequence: TGTGCCAGCAGTCCGACCCCAGGGTACCAAGAGACCCAGTACTTC. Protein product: CASSPTPGYQETQYF.

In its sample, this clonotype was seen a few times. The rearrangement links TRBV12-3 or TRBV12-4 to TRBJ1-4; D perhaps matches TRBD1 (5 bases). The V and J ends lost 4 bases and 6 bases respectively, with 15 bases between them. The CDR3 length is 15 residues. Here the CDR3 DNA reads TGTGCCAGCAGTTCGTCCAGGGCCCGAGATGAAAAACTGTTTTTT. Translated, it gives CASSSSRARDEKLFF.

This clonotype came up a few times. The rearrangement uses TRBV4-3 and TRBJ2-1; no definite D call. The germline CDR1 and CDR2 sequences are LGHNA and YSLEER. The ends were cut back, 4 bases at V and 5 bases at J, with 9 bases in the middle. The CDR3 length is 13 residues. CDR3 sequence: CASSPLTDNEQFF. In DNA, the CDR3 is TGCGCCAGCAGCCCACTTACTGACAATGAGCAGTTCTTC.

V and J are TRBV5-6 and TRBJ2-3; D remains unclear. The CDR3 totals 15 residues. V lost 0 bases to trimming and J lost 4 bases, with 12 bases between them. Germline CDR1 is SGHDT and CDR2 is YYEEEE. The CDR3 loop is CASSLGASNSDTQYF. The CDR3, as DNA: TGTGCCAGCAGCTTGGGTGCGAGTAACTCAGATACGCAGTATTTT.

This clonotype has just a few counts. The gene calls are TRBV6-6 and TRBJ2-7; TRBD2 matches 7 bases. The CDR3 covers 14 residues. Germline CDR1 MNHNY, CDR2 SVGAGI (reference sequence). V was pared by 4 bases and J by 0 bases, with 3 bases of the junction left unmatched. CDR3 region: CASSLASGSYEQYF. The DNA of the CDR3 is TGTGCCAGCAGTTTGGCTAGCGGCTCCTACGAGCAGTACTTC.

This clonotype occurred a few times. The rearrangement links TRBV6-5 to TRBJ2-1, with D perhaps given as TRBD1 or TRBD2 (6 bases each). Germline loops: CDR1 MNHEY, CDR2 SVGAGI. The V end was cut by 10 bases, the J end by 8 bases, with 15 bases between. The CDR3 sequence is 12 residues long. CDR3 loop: CATGAPWDEQFF. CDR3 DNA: TGTGCCACGGGGGCCCCCTGGGATGAGCAGTTCTTC.

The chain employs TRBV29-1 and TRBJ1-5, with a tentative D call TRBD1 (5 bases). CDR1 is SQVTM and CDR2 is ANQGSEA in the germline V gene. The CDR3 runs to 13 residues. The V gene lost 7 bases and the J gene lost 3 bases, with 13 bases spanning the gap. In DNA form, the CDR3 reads TGCAGCGCCGTCCGGGACCTCAATCAGCCCCAGCATTTT. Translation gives CSAVRDLNQPQHF.

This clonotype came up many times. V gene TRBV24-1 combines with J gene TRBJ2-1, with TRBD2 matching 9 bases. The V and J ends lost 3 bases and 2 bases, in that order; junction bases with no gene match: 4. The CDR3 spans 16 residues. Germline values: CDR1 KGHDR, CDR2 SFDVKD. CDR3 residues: CATSDIAGATYNEQFF. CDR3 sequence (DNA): TGTGCCACCAGTGATATAGCGGGAGCGACCTACAATGAGCAGTTCTTC.

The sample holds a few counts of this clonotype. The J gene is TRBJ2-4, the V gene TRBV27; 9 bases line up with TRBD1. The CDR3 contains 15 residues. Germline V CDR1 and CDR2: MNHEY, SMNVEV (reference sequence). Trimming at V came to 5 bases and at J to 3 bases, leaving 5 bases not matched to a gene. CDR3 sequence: CASSTWTGVKNIQYF. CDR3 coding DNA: TGTGCCAGCAGTACCTGGACAGGGGTCAAAAACATTCAGTACTTC.

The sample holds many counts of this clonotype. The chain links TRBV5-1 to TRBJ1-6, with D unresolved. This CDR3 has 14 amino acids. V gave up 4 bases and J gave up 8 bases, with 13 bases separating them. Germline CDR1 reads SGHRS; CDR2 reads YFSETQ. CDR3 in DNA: TGCGCCAGCAGCCAGGAGGCCCGGGATTCACCCCTCCACTTT. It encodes CASSQEARDSPLHF.

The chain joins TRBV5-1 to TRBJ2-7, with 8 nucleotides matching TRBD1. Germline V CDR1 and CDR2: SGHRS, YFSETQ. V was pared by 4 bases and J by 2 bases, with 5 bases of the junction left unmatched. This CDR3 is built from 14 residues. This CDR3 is CASSVGQGAYEQYF. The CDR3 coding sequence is TGCGCCAGCAGCGTAGGACAGGGCGCCTACGAGCAGTACTTC.

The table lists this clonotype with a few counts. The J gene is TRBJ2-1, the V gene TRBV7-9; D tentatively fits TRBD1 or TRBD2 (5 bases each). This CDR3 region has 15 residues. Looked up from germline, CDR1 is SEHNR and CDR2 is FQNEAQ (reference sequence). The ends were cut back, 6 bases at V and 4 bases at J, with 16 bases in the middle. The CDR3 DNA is TGTGCCAGCAGTCCTCCAGGTGGGGGTTACAATGAGCAGTTCTTC. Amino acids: CASSPPGGGYNEQFF.

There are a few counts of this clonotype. This CDR3 reads CAWSVGRAPEAKNIQYF. For the CDR3, the DNA is TGTGCCTGGAGTGTAGGTCGGGCTCCCGAAGCCAAAAACATTCAGTACTTC. This chain uses TRBV30 with TRBJ2-4, with D hard to call. Germline CDR1 is GTSNPN and CDR2 is SVGIG (reference sequence). Trimming removed 0 bases at V and 0 bases at J, with 15 bases between. The CDR3 sequence is 17 residues long.

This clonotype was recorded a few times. CDR3 residues: CASSLGTAYEQYF. CDR3 nucleotide sequence: TGCGCCAGCAGTCTCGGGACAGCTTACGAGCAGTACTTC. The chain couples TRBV4-1 to TRBJ2-7; TRBD1 matches at 7 bases. V was clipped by 6 bases and J by 4 bases; unmatched bases: 6. Germline CDR1 MGHRA, CDR2 YSYEKL. CDR3 length: 13 residues.

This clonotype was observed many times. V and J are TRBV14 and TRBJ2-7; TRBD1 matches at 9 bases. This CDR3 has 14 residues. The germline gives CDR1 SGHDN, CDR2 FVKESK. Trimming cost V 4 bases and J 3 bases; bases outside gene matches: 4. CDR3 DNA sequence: TGTGCCAGCAGCCGGGGACAGGGACTCTACGAGCAGTACGTC. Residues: CASSRGQGLYEQYV.

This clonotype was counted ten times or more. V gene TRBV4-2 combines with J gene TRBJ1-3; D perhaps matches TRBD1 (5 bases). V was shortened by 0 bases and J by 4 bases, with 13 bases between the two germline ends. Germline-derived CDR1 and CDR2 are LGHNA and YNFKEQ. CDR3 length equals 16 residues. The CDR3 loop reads CASSQEPAGTGNTIYF. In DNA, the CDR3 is TGTGCCAGCAGCCAAGAACCGGCAGGGACCGGAAACACCATATATTTT.

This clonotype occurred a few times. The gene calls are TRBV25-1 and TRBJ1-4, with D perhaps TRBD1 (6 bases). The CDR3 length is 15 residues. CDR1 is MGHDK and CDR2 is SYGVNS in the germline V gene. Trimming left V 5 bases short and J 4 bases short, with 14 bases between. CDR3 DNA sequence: TGTGCCAGCAGTTCTCACGGAGGGGGTAATGAAAAACTGTTTTTT. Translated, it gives CASSSHGGGNEKLFF.

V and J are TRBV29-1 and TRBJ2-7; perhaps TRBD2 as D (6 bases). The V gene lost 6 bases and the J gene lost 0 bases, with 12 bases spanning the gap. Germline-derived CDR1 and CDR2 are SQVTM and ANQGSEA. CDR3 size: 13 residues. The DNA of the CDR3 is TGCAGCGTGGCGGGGCTTTTCTCCTACGAGCAGTACGTC. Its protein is CSVAGLFSYEQYV.